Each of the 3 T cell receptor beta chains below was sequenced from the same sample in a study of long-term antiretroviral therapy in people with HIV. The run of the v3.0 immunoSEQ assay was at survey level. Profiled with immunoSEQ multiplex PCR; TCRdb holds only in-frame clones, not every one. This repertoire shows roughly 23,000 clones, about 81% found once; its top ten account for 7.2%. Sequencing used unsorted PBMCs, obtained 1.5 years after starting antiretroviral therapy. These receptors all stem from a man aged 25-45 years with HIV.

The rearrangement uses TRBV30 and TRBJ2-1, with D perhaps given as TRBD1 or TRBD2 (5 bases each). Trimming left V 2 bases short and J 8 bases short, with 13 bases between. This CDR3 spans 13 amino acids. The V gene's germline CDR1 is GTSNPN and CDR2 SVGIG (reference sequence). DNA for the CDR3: TGTGCCTGGAGTCTGAGGGGCGCCGATGAGCAGTTCTTC. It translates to CAWSLRGADEQFF.

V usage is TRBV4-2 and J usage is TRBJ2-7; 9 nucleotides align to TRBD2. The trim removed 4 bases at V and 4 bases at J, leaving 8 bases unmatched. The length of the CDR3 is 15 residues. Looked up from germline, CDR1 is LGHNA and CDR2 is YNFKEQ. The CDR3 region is CASSPLAGEIYEQYF. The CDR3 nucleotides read TGTGCCAGCAGCCCCTTAGCGGGGGAAATTTACGAGCAGTACTTC.

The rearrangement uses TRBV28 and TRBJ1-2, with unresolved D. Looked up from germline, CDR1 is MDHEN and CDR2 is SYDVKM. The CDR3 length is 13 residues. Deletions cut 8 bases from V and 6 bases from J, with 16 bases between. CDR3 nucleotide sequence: TGTGCCAGCGCGGCACCCGGGGATGATGGCTACACCTTC. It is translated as CASAAPGDDGYTF.